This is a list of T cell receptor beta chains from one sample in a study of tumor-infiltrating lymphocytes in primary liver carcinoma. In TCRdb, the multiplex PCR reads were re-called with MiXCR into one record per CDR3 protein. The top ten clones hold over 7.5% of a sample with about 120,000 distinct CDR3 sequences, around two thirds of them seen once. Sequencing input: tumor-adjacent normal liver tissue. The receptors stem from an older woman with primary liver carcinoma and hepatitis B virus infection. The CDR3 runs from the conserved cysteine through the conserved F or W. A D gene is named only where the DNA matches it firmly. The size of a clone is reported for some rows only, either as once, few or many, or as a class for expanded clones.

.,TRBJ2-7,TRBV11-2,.,TGTGCCAGCAGTTTATCGTCGGGGGCAGGTGGCTACGAGCAGTACTTC,CASSLSSGAGGYEQYF
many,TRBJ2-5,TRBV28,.,TGTGCCAGCAGCAACCAGGGAGGACCCTACTTC,CASSNQGGPYF
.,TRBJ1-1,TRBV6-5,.,TGTGCCAGCAGCTTGAACCAGTTCACTGAAGCTTTCTTT,CASSLNQFTEAFF
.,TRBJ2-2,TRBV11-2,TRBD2,TGTACCAGCAGCAGACTGGCGGGAGTAGGCATCAGGGAGCTGTTTTTT,CTSSRLAGVGIRELFF
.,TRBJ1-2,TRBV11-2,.,TGTGCCAGCAGACCTCGCCAGACAGAAAACTATGACTACACCTTC,CASRPRQTENYDYTF
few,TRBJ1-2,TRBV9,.,TGTGCCAGCAGCGTAGGACAGGTTCTTAACTATGGCTACACCTTC,CASSVGQVLNYGYTF
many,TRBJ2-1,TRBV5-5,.,TGTGCCAGCAGCTACGTGGGCTCCTACAATGAGCAGTTCTTC,CASSYVGSYNEQFF
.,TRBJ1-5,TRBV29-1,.,TGCAGCGTTGATCTGGAGTACAATCAGCCTCAGCATTTT,CSVDLEYNQPQHF
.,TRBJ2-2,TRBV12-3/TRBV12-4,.,TGTGCCAGCAGTTCACATAGGGGGGACACCCGGGAGCTGCTTTTT,CASSSHRGDTRELLF
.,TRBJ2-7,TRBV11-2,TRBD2,TGTACCAGCAGCTACAACCAGCAGGGACTAGCGGGCGGGGATCAGTACTTC,CTSSYNQQGLAGGDQYF
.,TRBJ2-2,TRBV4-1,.,TGCGTCAGCAGCCAACCTACCACCCCCCGCGGGGAGCTGTGTTTT,CVSSQPTTPRGELCF
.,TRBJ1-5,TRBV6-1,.,TGTGCCAGCAAGGGCAGGGTGGTGCCCCAGCATTTT,CASKGRVVPQHF
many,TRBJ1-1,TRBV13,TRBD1,TGCGCCAGCAGCCCTGGGACAGCGTACACTGAAGCTTTCTTT,CASSPGTAYTEAFF
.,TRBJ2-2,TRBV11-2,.,TGTGCCAGCTGCCATCCGCAAGGACCGACCGGGGAGCCGTTTTTT,CASCHPQGPTGEPFF
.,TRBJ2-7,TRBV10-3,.,TGTGCCATCAGTGAGTCCCCAGTCCGACCCTACGAGCAGTACTTC,CAISESPVRPYEQYF
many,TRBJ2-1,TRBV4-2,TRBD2,TGTGCCAGCAGCCAAGAGTCGGGAGGGCCAACCAATGAGCAGTTCTTC,CASSQESGGPTNEQFF
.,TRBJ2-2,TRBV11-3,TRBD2,TGTGCCAGCAGTTTAGGCAGGCTAGCGGGAAACGCCGGGGAGCTGTTATTT,CASSLGRLAGNAGELLF
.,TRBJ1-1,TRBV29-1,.,TGCAGCCCCATTAGAGGGCCTGAAGCTTTCTTT,CSPIRGPEAFF
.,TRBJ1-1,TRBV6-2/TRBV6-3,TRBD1,TGTACCAGCAGCTACAGGGGTTTTATGAACACCGAAGCTTTCTTT,CTSSYRGFMNTEAFF
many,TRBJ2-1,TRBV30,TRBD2,TGTGCCTGGAGTGTCGGAAGGACTAGCGGGAGTTTTGATGAGCAGTTCTTC,CAWSVGRTSGSFDEQFF
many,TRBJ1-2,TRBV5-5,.,TGTGCCAGCAGCTTGGCAGGGCGCCTGGGCTACACCTTC,CASSLAGRLGYTF
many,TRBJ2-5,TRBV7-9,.,TGTGCCAGCAGCTTACGTCAGGGTGAGACCCAGTACTTC,CASSLRQGETQYF
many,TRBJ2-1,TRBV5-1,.,TGCGCCAGCAGCTTGCCCGGGGATGAGCAGTTCTTC,CASSLPGDEQFF
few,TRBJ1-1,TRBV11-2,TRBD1,TGTGTCAGCAGCTTAACCAGGGGGCGAGCTGAAGCTCTCTTC,CVSSLTRGRAEALF
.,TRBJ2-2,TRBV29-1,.,TGCAGCGTTATGAGCACACATGGCGGAGAGCTGTTTTTT,CSVMSTHGGELFF
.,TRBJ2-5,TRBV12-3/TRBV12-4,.,TGTGCCAGCAGTCGCCAGGACAGCCCAGGTGAGGCCCAGTACTTC,CASSRQDSPGEAQYF
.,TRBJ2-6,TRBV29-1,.,TGCAGCGTCCGGGGACGGGGGAGCTCTTGGGCCAACGTCCTGACTTTC,CSVRGRGSSWANVLTF
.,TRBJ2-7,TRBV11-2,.,TGTGCCAGCAGCCCCTCCGAGGGCAGGGTGGGGAACTACGAGCAATACTTC,CASSPSEGRVGNYEQYF
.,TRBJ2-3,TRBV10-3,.,TGTGCCATCAGAGAGGCGTCCCATAGCAATCAGCCCCAGTATTTT,CAIREASHSNQPQYF
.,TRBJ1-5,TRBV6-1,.,TGTGCCAGCAGTCAATCAGGGGCGAATAATCAGCCCCAGCATTTT,CASSQSGANNQPQHF
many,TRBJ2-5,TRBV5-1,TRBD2,TGCGCCAGCAGCTTGGCAACGGGACTACTTCGAGAGACCCAGTACTTC,CASSLATGLLRETQYF
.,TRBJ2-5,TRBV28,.,TGTGCCAGCAATTTATGGTCCAGGGAAGAGACCCAGTACTTC,CASNLWSREETQYF
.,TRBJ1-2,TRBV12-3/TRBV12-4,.,TGTGTCAGCGGCCGGGACGTGCAGGGCTACACCTTC,CVSGRDVQGYTF
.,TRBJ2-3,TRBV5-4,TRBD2,TGTGCCAGCAGTTTGGGCGTTGCGGGAGTGGGCGATACGCAGTATTTT,CASSLGVAGVGDTQYF
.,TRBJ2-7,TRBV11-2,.,TGTGCCAGCAGCTTAGAACTGGGGACCCCCTACGAGCAATACTTC,CASSLELGTPYEQYF
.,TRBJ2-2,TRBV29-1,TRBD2,TGCAGCGTTGGTGGCTTTACTAGCGGGAGGGCCGGCGGGGAGCTGTTTTTT,CSVGGFTSGRAGGELFF
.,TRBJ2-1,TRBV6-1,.,TGTGCCAGCAGTGAATTTGTGGGTCTCAGCTACAATGAGCAGCTCTTC,CASSEFVGLSYNEQLF
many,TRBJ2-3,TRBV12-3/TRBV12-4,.,TGTGCCAGCAGTTTAGCGGGAGTTCCCACAGATACGCAGTATTTT,CASSLAGVPTDTQYF
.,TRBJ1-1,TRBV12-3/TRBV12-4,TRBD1,TGTGCCAGCATTCGACAGGGCACTGAAGCTTTCTTT,CASIRQGTEAFF
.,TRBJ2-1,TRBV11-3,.,TGTGCCAGCAGCTTATCCGGGATGGGGAATGAGCAGTTCTTC,CASSLSGMGNEQFF
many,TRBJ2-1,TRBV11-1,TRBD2,TGTGCCAGCAGCCCTCCCCCTGCTAGCGGGTTTAGCTCCTACAATGAGCAGTTCTTC,CASSPPPASGFSSYNEQFF
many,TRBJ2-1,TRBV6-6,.,TGTGCCAGCAGTTACGGGACGACTAGCTACAATGAGCAGTTCTTC,CASSYGTTSYNEQFF
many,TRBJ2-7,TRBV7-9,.,TGTGCCAGCAGCTTAGTAGGGTACGAGCAGTACTTC,CASSLVGYEQYF
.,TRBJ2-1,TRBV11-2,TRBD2,TGTGCCAGCAGCCCCTTGGCTAGCGGGAGGTCCAATGAACTGTTCTTC,CASSPLASGRSNELFF
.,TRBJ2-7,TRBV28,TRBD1,TGTGCCAGCAGACCTGGACAGGGACGGTTGGACTACGAGCAGTACTTC,CASRPGQGRLDYEQYF
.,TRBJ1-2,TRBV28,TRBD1,TGTGTCATCGTTTTTTCGGGGGGACAGCGTTCGTATGGCTACACCTTC,CVIVFSGGQRSYGYTF
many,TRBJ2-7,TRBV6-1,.,TGTGCCAGCATCCCCCGACTTGCGGGGGAGCAGTACTTC,CASIPRLAGEQYF